The 2 T cell receptor beta chains reported below all come from one sample, sequenced in a study of T cells and Merkel cell carcinoma outcomes. Clones were read by immunoSEQ multiplex PCR, and TCRdb kept only the in-frame ones, dropping some. The sample yields roughly 4,800 clones, about 88% seen once. The sample taken for sequencing was tumor tissue from Merkel cell carcinoma. These receptors all stem from a human donor with Merkel cell carcinoma.

This sequence joins TRBV5-6 and TRBJ1-2; 7 nucleotides line up with TRBD1. J lost 8 bases, V lost 2 bases, and 6 bases had no gene match. The CDR3 spans 13 residues. Germline V gene sequence: CDR1 SGHDT, CDR2 YYEEEE. The CDR3 region is CASSFAGGNGYTF. Here the CDR3 DNA reads TGTGCCAGCAGCTTCGCAGGGGGGAACGGCTACACCTTC.

The V call is TRBV14, the J call TRBJ2-1, with D possibly TRBD1 on 5 matching bases. Germline V gives CDR1 SGHDN, CDR2 FVKESK. This CDR3 has 13 amino acids. V gave up 3 bases and J gave up 4 bases, with 7 bases separating them. The CDR3, as DNA: TGTGCCAGCAGCCAGTCAGGGTACAATGAGCAGTTCTTC. This sequence encodes CASSQSGYNEQFF.